This TCR beta chain emerged from a study of blood T cells in healthy people across ages. Study findings and constraints: Roughly linearly, TCR beta diversity per million T cells fell as age increased. No one knew whether donors had CMV, which possibly confounded expanded clonotype changes.

Primers used in a second PCR of about 7 to 12 cycles were a sample-barcoded 5' primer and a J-beta primer mix. Every sample gave at least 2.5 million paired-end reads containing CDR3. TCRdb reanalysed the 5' RACE reads using MiXCR and keeps one entry per CDR3 protein. The data contain about 670,000 distinct CDR3 sequences, approximately 52% of them singletons. Per sample, extraction of total RNA gave at least 5.5 micrograms in every case. CDR1 and CDR2 from the germline V gene are MGHDK and SYGVNS. The ends were cut back, 3 bases at V and 4 bases at J, with 9 bases in the middle. The CDR3 runs 13 residues. This clonotype was seen more than once but under ten times. What it binds is not known.

This sequence originates from a woman older than 75 in good health. The sample was blood. The chain uses TRBV25-1 and TRBJ1-2; maybe TRBD1 (6 bases). In DNA form, the CDR3 reads TGTGCCAGCAGTGAGGGGGGCCCCTATGGCTACACCTTC. It translates to CASSEGGPYGYTF.